The 25 T cell receptor beta chains below were found in one sample sequenced in a study of PD-1 blockade in classical Hodgkin lymphoma. Documented time point: cycle 4 day 1 (C4D1), after less than seven weeks of nivolumab. Following autologous stem cell transplantation, relapse occurred in every patient, and exposure to brentuximab vedotin varied. Measured with immunoSEQ multiplex PCR; TCRdb has only the in-frame clones, and not every one. Here the sample spans 6,000 to 10,000 clones, approximately 78% being singletons. The sample consisted of peripheral blood mononuclear cells (PBMCs), taken before the fourth cycle of nivolumab. Receptors originate from a human donor with classical Hodgkin lymphoma.

CDR3 amino acids: CASSPYGTGRYEQYF. The CDR3 DNA reads as TGTGCCAGCAGCCCCTACGGGACAGGGAGGTACGAGCAGTACTTC. The chain combines TRBV7-2 with TRBJ2-7; 9 bases agree with TRBD1. The trim removed 5 bases at V and 4 bases at J, leaving 9 bases unmatched. Germline lookup yields CDR1 SGHTA and CDR2 FQGNSA. This CDR3 is 15 amino acids long.

This clone was observed a few times. The chain is built from TRBV28 and TRBJ2-6; the D is unclear. The CDR3 totals 21 residues. Germline V gives CDR1 MDHEN, CDR2 SYDVKM. The ends were cut back, 6 bases at V and 2 bases at J, with 29 bases in the middle. CDR3 bases: TGTGCCAGCAGATTCATGGTGGAAAGGGTGGGCTGGGCTCCTGGGGCCAACGTCCTGACTTTC. Translated: CASRFMVERVGWAPGANVLTF.

This clone has just a few counts. This chain joins TRBV27 and TRBJ1-2, with no clear D. Trimming took 3 bases from V and 4 from J, leaving 3 bases between them. The CDR3 is 11 amino acids. The germline CDR1 and CDR2 sequences are MNHEY and SMNVEV (reference sequence). This CDR3 reads CASSFPYGYTF. The CDR3 DNA is TGTGCCAGCAGTTTCCCCTATGGCTACACCTTC.

The chain is built from TRBV6-1 and TRBJ1-5, with 8 bases lining up with TRBD1. Germline CDR1 and CDR2: MNHNS and SASEGT. The CDR3 runs to 14 residues. V trimming: 7 bases; J trimming: 4 bases; junction bases outside the gene matches: 6. The CDR3 sequence is CASTNGQGNQPQHF. For the CDR3, the DNA is TGTGCCAGCACCAACGGACAGGGAAATCAGCCCCAGCATTTT.

This chain connects TRBV7-8 to TRBJ2-1; D may be TRBD1 or TRBD2 (6 bases each). Germline loops: CDR1 SGHVS, CDR2 FQNEAQ. The V gene lost 2 bases and the J gene lost 10 bases, with 15 bases spanning the gap. This CDR3 comprises 14 residues. CDR3 residues: CASSLSGGPREQFF. The CDR3 DNA reads TGTGCCAGCAGCTTATCCGGGGGCCCCCGGGAGCAGTTCTTC.

The rearrangement links TRBV15 to TRBJ2-6, with TRBD2 as a possible D gene (6 bases). The germline V gene has CDR1 LNHNV and CDR2 YYDKDF (reference sequence). The CDR3 is 15 amino acids. Trimming pared 1 base from V and 3 bases from J, leaving 7 bases between. The CDR3 here is CATSRGGDGANVLTF. The CDR3 DNA reads TGTGCCACCAGCAGAGGCGGGGATGGGGCCAACGTCCTGACTTTC.

In its sample, this clone was seen a few times. The V and J genes are TRBV28 and TRBJ1-1; D is unclear. From germline, CDR1 is MDHEN and CDR2 SYDVKM. CDR3 length equals 14 residues. V was pared by 3 bases and J by 11 bases, with 19 bases between. CDR3 sequence reads: CASSLDSRGVGAFF. For the CDR3, the DNA is TGTGCCAGCAGTTTGGATTCTCGGGGAGTAGGGGCTTTCTTT.

The chain joins TRBV6-5 to TRBJ2-5; D perhaps matches TRBD1 (6 bases). The CDR3 is 14 amino acids. Per germline, CDR1 MNHEY and CDR2 SVGAGI. Trimming pared 5 bases from V and 0 bases from J, leaving 10 bases between. The CDR3 loop reads CASSQGMYQETQYF. The CDR3 coding sequence is TGTGCCAGCAGTCAGGGGATGTACCAAGAGACCCAGTACTTC.

The gene calls are TRBV9 and TRBJ2-5, with 9 nucleotides matching TRBD2. The CDR3 totals 15 residues. Losses at the gene ends were 0 bases for V and 4 bases for J; bases not matched to a gene: 4. Germline V CDR1 and CDR2: SGDLS, YYNGEE. The CDR3 coding sequence is TGTGCCAGCAGCGTAGAAGGGACTAGCCTAGAGACCCAGTACTTC. Its translation is CASSVEGTSLETQYF.

The gene calls are TRBV5-8 and TRBJ1-5; 9 positions agree with TRBD1. The CDR3 spans 14 residues. CDR1 SGHTS and CDR2 YDEGEE come from the germline V gene. After removal of 2 bases from V and 8 bases from J, the junction contained 5 bases not matched to a gene. CDR3: CASSLGTGREPQHF. The DNA for the CDR3 is TGTGCCAGCAGCTTAGGGACAGGGCGGGAGCCCCAGCATTTT.

The chain employs TRBV28 and TRBJ2-5; 7 bases agree with TRBD1. From germline, CDR1 is MDHEN and CDR2 SYDVKM. CDR3 length: 15 residues. J was trimmed by 5 bases and V by 5 bases; bases with no gene match: 11. CDR3 sequence: CASSLRQGGVETQYF. CDR3 coding DNA: TGTGCCAGCAGTCTGAGACAGGGCGGTGTGGAGACCCAGTACTTC.

This clone was seen just once. The rearrangement uses TRBV5-4 and TRBJ1-6, with no clear D. CDR3 length: 16 amino acids. Trimming took off 2 bases at V and 6 bases at J, with 15 bases between the two ends. The V gene's germline CDR1 is SGHNT and CDR2 YYREEE (reference sequence). CDR3 nucleotide sequence: TGTGCCAGCAGCTTATTTACCTTTACGGGTAATTCACCCCTCCACTTT. This gives the protein CASSLFTFTGNSPLHF.

This chain connects TRBV13 to TRBJ2-1; 15 bases align to TRBD2. The V and J ends lost 5 bases and 10 bases, in that order; junction bases with no gene match: 18. Germline V gene lookup returns CDR1 PRHDT and CDR2 FYEKMQ (reference sequence). The CDR3 is made up of 19 amino acids. CDR3 coding DNA: TGTGCCAGCAGCGATGCTCCGGGACTAGCGGGGGGCCTCCCGGGGGAGCAGTTCTTC. Translating it yields CASSDAPGLAGGLPGEQFF.

The CDR3 is CASSHGHGYTF. The CDR3 coding sequence is TGTGCCAGCAGTCACGGCCATGGCTACACCTTC. This sequence joins TRBV6-5 and TRBJ1-2; D call uncertain. The CDR3 is 11 amino acids. Per the germline V gene, CDR1 is MNHEY and CDR2 is SVGAGI. With 5 bases removed from V and 6 bases from J, the gap between germline ends came to 7 bases.

The genes are TRBV19 and TRBJ2-1; TRBD2 aligns across 10 bases. V lost 4 bases to trimming and J lost 2 bases; unmatched junction nucleotides: 2. This CDR3 is 15 amino acids long. Germline V gives CDR1 LNHDA, CDR2 SQIVND (reference sequence). CDR3 DNA: TGTGCCAGTAGTAGAGGGACTAGCGCCTACAATGAGCAGTTCTTC. It codes for CASSRGTSAYNEQFF.

In this sample, this clone turned up a few times. The gene calls are TRBV27 and TRBJ2-3; TRBD2 agrees at 7 bases. V trimming: 5 bases; J trimming: 2 bases; junction bases outside the gene matches: 7. This CDR3 spans 15 amino acids. The germline V gene has CDR1 MNHEY and CDR2 SMNVEV (reference sequence). The CDR3 DNA reads as TGTGCCAGCAGTAGAACTAGCGAACCCACAGATACGCAGTATTTT. Its protein is CASSRTSEPTDTQYF.

The chain is built from TRBV29-1 and TRBJ1-2, with D perhaps TRBD1 (5 bases). This CDR3 region has 13 residues. Trimming left V 4 bases short and J 4 bases short, with 13 bases between. Germline CDR1 reads SQVTM; CDR2 reads ANQGSEA. The CDR3 reads CSVAAGNTYGYTF. The CDR3 DNA follows: TGCAGCGTTGCGGCAGGGAACACCTATGGCTACACCTTC.

There are a few counts of this clone. J is TRBJ2-7 and V is TRBV5-1, with D possibly called TRBD1 or TRBD2 (5 bases each). Between the trimmed V and J ends, which lost 0 bases and 1 base, there was a span of 11 bases. This CDR3 spans 15 amino acids. Germline CDR1 SGHRS, CDR2 YFSETQ. The CDR3 spells CASSLDGARSYEQYF. For the CDR3, the DNA is TGCGCCAGCAGCTTGGACGGGGCCAGATCCTACGAGCAGTACTTC. The entire variable domain, with the rest obtained from reference TRBV5-1 and TRBJ2-7, is as follows: KAGVTQTPRYLIKTRGQQVTLSCSPISGHRSVSWYQQTPGQGLQFLFEYFSETQRNKGNFPGRFSGRQFSNSRSEMNVSTLELGDSALYLCASSLDGARSYEQYFGPGTRLTVT.

The rearrangement uses TRBV28 and TRBJ2-7, with D possibly matching TRBD2 (5 bases). Per germline, CDR1 MDHEN and CDR2 SYDVKM. V lost 3 bases and J 1 base, leaving 13 bases between the germline ends. The CDR3 sequence is 15 residues long. For the CDR3, the DNA is TGTGCCAGCAGTTTTTACGTGGGAGAGTCCTACGAGCAGTACTTC. The encoded protein is CASSFYVGESYEQYF.

With respect to this clone: Other DNA sequences within the sample encode an identical CDR3. The chain has TRBV6-5 and TRBJ2-3, with D unresolved. The CDR3 length is 15 residues. Trimming left V 5 bases short and J 0 bases short, with 12 bases between. Germline V CDR1 and CDR2: MNHEY, SVGAGI. CDR3 bases: TGTGCCAGCAGTGCGGACGGGTCGAGCACAGATACGCAGTATTTT. This encodes CASSADGSSTDTQYF.

This rearrangement joins TRBV2 to TRBJ1-4, with a possible D match to TRBD1 (5 bases). CDR1 is SNHLY, CDR2 FYNNEI, per germline. Trimming left V 6 bases short and J 0 bases short, with 11 bases between. The CDR3 is 15 residues long. CDR3 bases: TGTGCCAGCAGAGCTGACAGTGCAACTAATGAAAAACTGTTTTTT. Its translation: CASRADSATNEKLFF.

This sequence joins TRBV30 and TRBJ2-1; 10 bases are a match to TRBD2. The length of the CDR3 is 15 residues. Per germline, CDR1 GTSNPN and CDR2 SVGIG (reference sequence). With V trimmed by 0 bases and J by 8 bases, 7 bases remained unmatched. Here the CDR3 DNA reads TGTGCCTGGAGTGTGTTTAGCGGGAGGTCCCATGAGCAGTTCTTC. This gives the protein CAWSVFSGRSHEQFF.

The rearrangement links TRBV6-1 to TRBJ2-7, with TRBD1 identical over 8 bases. The CDR3 loop spans 15 amino acids. Germline-derived CDR1 and CDR2 are MNHNS and SASEGT. Unmatched junction bases numbered 11, after V lost 2 bases and J lost 8 bases. CDR3 coding DNA: TGTGCCAGCAGTGAAAGGGGGACAGGTTATACGCAGCAGTACTTC. Translated: CASSERGTGYTQQYF.

The rearrangement links TRBV28 to TRBJ1-5; D gene ambiguous. Trimming pared 1 base from V and 2 bases from J, leaving 12 bases between. The CDR3 runs 16 residues. Germline V gene sequence: CDR1 MDHEN, CDR2 SYDVKM. CDR3 in DNA: TGTGCCAGCAGTTTATATGTAGGGTCGGGCAATCAGCCCCAGCATTTT. Translation: CASSLYVGSGNQPQHF.

V gene TRBV5-6 combines with J gene TRBJ1-2, with D maybe TRBD1 (6 bases). V lost 1 base and J lost 5, with 15 bases in between. The CDR3 has 15 amino acids. In germline, CDR1 is SGHDT, CDR2 YYEEEE. CDR3 nucleotide sequence: TGTGCCAGCAGCTTGTGGCTTGGGACACCTTATGGCTACACCTTC. Amino acids: CASSLWLGTPYGYTF. The variable domain in full, completed from reference TRBV5-6 and TRBJ1-2, reads DAGVTQSPTHLIKTRGQQVTLRCSPKSGHDTVSWYQQALGQGPQFIFQYYEEEERQRGNFPDRFSGHQFPNYSSELNVNALLLGDSALYLCASSLWLGTPYGYTFGSGTRLTVV.